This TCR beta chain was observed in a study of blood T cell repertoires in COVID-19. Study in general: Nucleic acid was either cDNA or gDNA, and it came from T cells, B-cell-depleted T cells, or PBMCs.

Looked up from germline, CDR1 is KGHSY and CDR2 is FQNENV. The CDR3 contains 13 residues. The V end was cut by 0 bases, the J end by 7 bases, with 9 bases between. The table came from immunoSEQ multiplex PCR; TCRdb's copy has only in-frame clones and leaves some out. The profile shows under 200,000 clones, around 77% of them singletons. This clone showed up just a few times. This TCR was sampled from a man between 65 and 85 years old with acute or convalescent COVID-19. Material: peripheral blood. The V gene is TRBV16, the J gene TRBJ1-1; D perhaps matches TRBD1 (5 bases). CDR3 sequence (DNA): TGTGCCAGCAGCCAATCAGGGGTCGGTGAAGCTTTCTTT. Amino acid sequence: CASSQSGVGEAFF.